Listed here are 21 T cell receptor beta chains from one sample, sequenced in a study of beta chain features in type 1 diabetes. Study observations and caveats: Shortening of TCRB CDR3s, moderate but significant, appeared in all four CD4+ subsets of Type 1 diabetes patients.

These receptors are not linked to any known antigen. Reverse transcription of all isolated RNA meant that expressed TCRB transcripts were sequenced. Libraries were prepared by immunoSEQ multiplex PCR; TCRdb keeps only in-frame clonotypes and omits some of them. The sample consists of 250,000 to 300,000 clones, around 24% of them appearing once. The sequencing input was naive CD4+ T cells from blood. The receptors originated from a woman in her 30s with type 1 diabetes.

There are a few counts of this clone. CDR3 in amino acids: CASSEPGETDTQYF. CDR3 coding DNA: TGTGCCAGCAGTGAACCGGGAGAGACAGATACGCAGTATTTT. V and J are TRBV6-1 and TRBJ2-3; weak D call: TRBD2 (6 bases). This CDR3 has 14 residues. CDR1 is MNHNS and CDR2 is SASEGT in the germline V gene. V lost 2 bases and J lost 3, with 9 bases in between.

The chain joins TRBV7-3 to TRBJ2-1; 8 nucleotides line up with TRBD2. V was clipped by 6 bases and J by 1 base; unmatched bases: 5. The CDR3 contains 15 residues. Germline CDR1 is SGHTA and CDR2 is FQGTGA. CDR3 loop: CASRQAGGSYNEQFF. Written as DNA, the CDR3 is TGTGCCAGCAGGCAGGCGGGAGGTTCCTACAATGAGCAGTTCTTC.

The CDR3 DNA is TGTGCCACCTCCACAGGGGATTCTTACGAGCAGTACTTC. Encoded protein: CATSTGDSYEQYF. V and J are TRBV6-5 and TRBJ2-7, with 7 bases identical to TRBD1. Germline CDR1 is MNHEY and CDR2 is SVGAGI. V lost 10 bases, J lost 4 bases, and 10 bases stayed unmatched. The CDR3 is 13 residues long.

The chain has TRBV14 and TRBJ1-1; 8 bases fit TRBD1. The junction had 2 bases not matched to a gene; V was cut back by 3 bases and J by 5 bases. Per the germline V gene, CDR1 is SGHDN and CDR2 is FVKESK. This CDR3 comprises 13 residues. The CDR3 loop is CASSHGQGTEAFF. CDR3 DNA sequence: TGTGCCAGCAGCCACGGACAGGGAACTGAAGCTTTCTTT.

V is TRBV4-2 and J is TRBJ1-3, with TRBD1 matching over 8 bases. This CDR3 comprises 15 residues. Germline trimming cut 3 bases from V and 2 bases from J; bases unmatched to any gene: 3. The germline V gene encodes CDR1 LGHNA and CDR2 YNFKEQ. CDR3 in amino acids: CASSQGGQAGNTIYF. CDR3 nucleotides: TGTGCCAGCAGCCAGGGGGGACAGGCTGGAAACACCATATATTTT.

The J gene is TRBJ2-6, the V gene TRBV7-6; D call uncertain. The germline V gene encodes CDR1 SGHVS and CDR2 FNYEAQ. The CDR3 has 19 amino acids. The V end lost 1 base, the J end lost 0 bases, and 16 bases lay between the germline ends. The CDR3, as DNA: TGTGCCAGCAGCTTAGGGTTGCCGTACGCGAGCTCTGGGGCCAACGTCCTGACTTTC. It translates to CASSLGLPYASSGANVLTF. The variable domain in full, with the rest retrieved from reference TRBV7-6 and TRBJ2-6, is GAGVSQSPRYKVTKRGQDVALRCDPISGHVSLYWYRQALGQGPEFLTYFNYEAQQDKSGLPNDRFSAERPEGSISTLTIQRTEQRDSAMYRCASSLGLPYASSGANVLTFGAGSRLTVL.

The chain joins TRBV30 to TRBJ1-1; 7 nucleotides align to TRBD1. The germline gives CDR1 GTSNPN, CDR2 SVGIG (reference sequence). The CDR3 length is 12 residues. J was trimmed by 5 bases and V by 3 bases; bases with no gene match: 3. The CDR3 nucleotides read TGTGCCTGGAGCTTGACAGGGACTGAAGCTTTCTTT. Amino acids: CAWSLTGTEAFF.

The rearrangement uses TRBV4-1 and TRBJ2-5; TRBD2 aligns across 11 bases. Germline V lookup: CDR1 MGHRA, CDR2 YSYEKL. The V segment lost 4 bases and the J segment 4 bases; nucleotides outside the gene matches: 5. This CDR3 has 15 residues. The CDR3 loop is CASSPLAGGAETQYF. In DNA form, the CDR3 reads TGCGCCAGCAGCCCGTTAGCGGGAGGGGCAGAGACCCAGTACTTC.

In its sample, this clone was seen a few times. The chain links TRBV4-1 to TRBJ2-1; 10 bases align to TRBD1. After removal of 5 bases from V and 4 bases from J, the junction contained 2 bases not matched to a gene. The CDR3 is 14 residues long. Germline loops: CDR1 MGHRA, CDR2 YSYEKL. CDR3 sequence: CASSGQGGYNEQFF. For the CDR3, the DNA is TGCGCCAGCAGCGGACAGGGGGGTTACAATGAGCAGTTCTTC.

As concerns this clone: This specimen includes other DNA sequences encoding the same CDR3. The J gene is TRBJ1-1, the V gene TRBV29-1; D gene ambiguous. The V gene's germline CDR1 is SQVTM and CDR2 ANQGSEA. The CDR3 totals 12 residues. V lost 0 bases, J lost 5 bases, and 7 bases lay in between. The CDR3 loop reads CSVEDRGTEAFF. Written as DNA, the CDR3 is TGCAGCGTTGAAGATCGGGGAACTGAAGCTTTCTTT.

The rearrangement joins TRBV15 to TRBJ2-7, with D maybe TRBD2 (6 bases). The CDR3 totals 15 residues. V was pared by 0 bases and J by 12 bases, with 21 bases between. Germline V lookup: CDR1 LNHNV, CDR2 YYDKDF (reference sequence). For the CDR3, the DNA is TGTGCCACCAGCAGAGATATCGGCGGGGTCCTACGGCTGTACTTC. This encodes CATSRDIGGVLRLYF.

This clone was counted between two and nine times. The same CDR3 also results from other DNA sequences found in this sample. The J gene is TRBJ2-5, the V gene TRBV29-1, with 7 bases identical to TRBD1. The CDR3 length is 13 residues. Germline assignment: CDR1 SQVTM and CDR2 ANQGSEA. The ends lost 1 base at V and 1 base at J; junction bases unmatched: 0. Written as DNA, the CDR3 is TGCAGCGTTGAAGGACAGGGCCAAGAGACCCAGTACTTC. This translates into CSVEGQGQETQYF.

V usage is TRBV28 and J usage is TRBJ2-7; a weak D match, TRBD1 (5 bases). The CDR3 runs 18 residues. Trimming took off 7 bases at V and 3 bases at J, with 28 bases between the two ends. Germline V gives CDR1 MDHEN, CDR2 SYDVKM. The CDR3 spells CASTPSPPQVPVVYEQYF. DNA of the CDR3: TGTGCCAGCACCCCCTCCCCACCACAGGTCCCGGTGGTCTACGAGCAGTACTTC.

This clone has just a few counts. The V call is TRBV5-1, the J call TRBJ2-2; D remains ambiguous. The CDR3 is made up of 13 amino acids. Germline CDR1 SGHRS, CDR2 YFSETQ. Trimming cost V 6 bases and J 1 base, with 7 bases left between them. In DNA, the CDR3 is TGCGCCAGCAATGCAGGGAACACCGGGGAGCTGTTTTTT. The encoded protein is CASNAGNTGELFF.

There are a few counts of this clone. The chain joins TRBV18 to TRBJ2-1, with TRBD2 identical over 8 bases. The CDR3 spans 11 residues. V gave up 4 bases and J gave up 12 bases; unmatched junction bases: 2. Germline V CDR1 and CDR2: KGHSH, LQKENI. The chain's CDR3 is CASSLAGLQFF. The CDR3 DNA follows: TGTGCCAGCTCACTAGCGGGACTGCAGTTCTTC. The full variable domain, completed using reference TRBV18 and TRBJ2-1, is NAGVMQNPRHLVRRRGQEARLRCSPMKGHSHVYWYRQLPEEGLKFMVYLQKENIIDESGMPKERFSAEFPKEGPSILRIQQVVRGDSAAYFCASSLAGLQFFGPGTRLTVL.

The rearrangement uses TRBV18 and TRBJ2-5, with D uncertain. V was clipped by 4 bases and J by 4 bases, with 7 bases between them. The length of the CDR3 is 12 residues. From germline, CDR1 is KGHSH and CDR2 LQKENI. The CDR3 protein is CASSQSGETQYF. The CDR3 bases are TGTGCCAGCTCACAATCAGGAGAGACCCAGTACTTC.

This clone has more than one count but fewer than ten. The chain combines TRBV4-2 with TRBJ2-7; 9 nucleotides line up with TRBD1. The CDR3 totals 15 residues. The germline V gene has CDR1 LGHNA and CDR2 YNFKEQ. J was trimmed by 2 bases and V by 4 bases; bases with no gene match: 6. The CDR3 DNA is TGTGCCAGCAGCCGAGAAGACAGGGGGGCCTACGAGCAGTACTTC. Amino acids: CASSREDRGAYEQYF.

V is TRBV4-1 and J is TRBJ1-2; possibly TRBD1 for D (5 bases). Trimming shortened V by 0 bases and J by 4 bases, and 12 bases separated the two germline ends. The germline gives CDR1 MGHRA, CDR2 YSYEKL. CDR3 size: 15 residues. The CDR3 nucleotides are TGCGCCAGCAGCCAAGATAGGGGTCCGGGCTATGGCTACACCTTC. Its translation: CASSQDRGPGYGYTF.

This clone was picked up a small number of times. V usage is TRBV7-2 and J usage is TRBJ2-6; D possibly corresponds to TRBD2 (6 bases). V shed 5 bases and J shed 2 bases, with 13 bases lying between them. CDR3 length: 16 amino acids. Looked up from germline, CDR1 is SGHTA and CDR2 is FQGNSA. Here the CDR3 reads CASSTTGGAGANVLTF. DNA of the CDR3: TGTGCCAGCAGCACAACAGGAGGGGCTGGGGCCAACGTCCTGACTTTC.

This clone turned up a few times. J is TRBJ2-1 and V is TRBV9; 7 bases are shared with TRBD2. With 0 bases clipped from V and 7 bases from J, the junction kept 7 bases outside the gene matches. This CDR3 contains 15 residues. Germline lookup yields CDR1 SGDLS and CDR2 YYNGEE. The CDR3 bases are TGTGCCAGCAGCGTAGTCGGGGGGTCAGGGAATGAGCAGTTCTTC. It yields the protein CASSVVGGSGNEQFF.

The V call is TRBV28, the J call TRBJ2-7; 8 positions match TRBD2. Germline V gives CDR1 MDHEN, CDR2 SYDVKM. After removal of 5 bases from V and 1 base from J, the junction contained 4 bases not matched to a gene. The CDR3 covers 14 residues. The CDR3: CASSGIAGSYEQYF. The CDR3 DNA follows: TGTGCCAGCAGTGGGATAGCGGGATCCTACGAGCAGTACTTC.